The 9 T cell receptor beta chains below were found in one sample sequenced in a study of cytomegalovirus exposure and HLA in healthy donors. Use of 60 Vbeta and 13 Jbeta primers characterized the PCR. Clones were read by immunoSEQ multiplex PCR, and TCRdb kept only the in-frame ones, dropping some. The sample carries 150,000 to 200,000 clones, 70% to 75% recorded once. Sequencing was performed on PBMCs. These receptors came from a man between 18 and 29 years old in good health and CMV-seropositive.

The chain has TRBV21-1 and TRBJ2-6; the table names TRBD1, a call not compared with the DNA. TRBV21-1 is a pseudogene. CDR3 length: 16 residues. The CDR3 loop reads CASPDRGPSGANVLTF. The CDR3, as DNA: TGTGCCAGCCCGGACAGGGGTCCGTCTGGGGCCAACGTCCTGACTTTC.

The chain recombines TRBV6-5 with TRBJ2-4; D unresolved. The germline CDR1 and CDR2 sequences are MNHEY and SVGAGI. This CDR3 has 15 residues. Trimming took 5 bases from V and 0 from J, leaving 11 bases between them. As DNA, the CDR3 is TGTGCCAGCAGTAGAGCGCTCATAGCCAAAAACATTCAGTACTTC. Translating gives CASSRALIAKNIQYF.

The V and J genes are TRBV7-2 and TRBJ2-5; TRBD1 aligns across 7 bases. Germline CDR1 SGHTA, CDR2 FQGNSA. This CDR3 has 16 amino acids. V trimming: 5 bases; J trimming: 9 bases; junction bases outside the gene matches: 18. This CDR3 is CASSKALGTTGQAQYF. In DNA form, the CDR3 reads TGTGCCAGCAGCAAAGCCCTGGGGACGACAGGGCAGGCCCAGTACTTC. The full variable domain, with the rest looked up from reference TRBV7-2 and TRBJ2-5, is GAGVSQSPSNKVTEKGKDVELRCDPISGHTALYWYRQSLGQGLEFLIYFQGNSAPDKSGLPSDRFSAERTGGSVSTLTIQRTQQEDSAVYLCASSKALGTTGQAQYFGPGTRLLVL.

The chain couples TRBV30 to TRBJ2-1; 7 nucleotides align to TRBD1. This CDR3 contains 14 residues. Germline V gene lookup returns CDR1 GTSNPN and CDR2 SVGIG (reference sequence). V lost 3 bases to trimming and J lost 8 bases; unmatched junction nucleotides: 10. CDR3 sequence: CAWRTKQGWDEQFF. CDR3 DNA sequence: TGTGCCTGGAGAACCAAACAGGGGTGGGATGAGCAGTTCTTC. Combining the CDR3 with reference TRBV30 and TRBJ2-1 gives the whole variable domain SQTIHQWPATLVQPVGSPLSLECTVEGTSNPNLYWYRQAAGRGLQLLFYSVGIGQISSEVPQNLSASRPQDRQFILSSKKLLLSDSGFYLCAWRTKQGWDEQFFGPGTRLTVL.

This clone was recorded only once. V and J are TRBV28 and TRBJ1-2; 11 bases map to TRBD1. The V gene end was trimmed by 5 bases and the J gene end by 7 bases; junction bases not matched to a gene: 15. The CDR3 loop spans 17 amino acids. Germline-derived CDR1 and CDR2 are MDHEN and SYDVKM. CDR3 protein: CASSPPSVGQGAIGYTF. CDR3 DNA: TGTGCCAGCAGTCCCCCGTCCGTTGGACAGGGGGCGATTGGCTACACCTTC.

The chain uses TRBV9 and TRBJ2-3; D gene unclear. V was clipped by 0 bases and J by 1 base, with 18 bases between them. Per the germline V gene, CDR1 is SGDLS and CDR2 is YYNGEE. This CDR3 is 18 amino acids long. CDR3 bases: TGTGCCAGCAGCGTAGGCGGCCCCCCCGGAGTCGGCACAGATACGCAGTATTTT. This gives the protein CASSVGGPPGVGTDTQYF.

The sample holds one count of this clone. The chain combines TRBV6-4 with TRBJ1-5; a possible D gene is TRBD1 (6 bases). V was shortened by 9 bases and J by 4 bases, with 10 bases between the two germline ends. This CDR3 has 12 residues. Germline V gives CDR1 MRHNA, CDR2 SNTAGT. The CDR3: CARGQPNQPQHF. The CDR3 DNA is TGTGCCAGAGGACAGCCTAATCAGCCCCAGCATTTT.

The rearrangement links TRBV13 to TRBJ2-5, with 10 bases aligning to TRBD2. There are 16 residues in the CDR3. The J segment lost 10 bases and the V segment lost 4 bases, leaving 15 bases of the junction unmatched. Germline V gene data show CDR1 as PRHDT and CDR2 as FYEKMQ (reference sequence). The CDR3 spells CASSSEAGGFGVIQYF. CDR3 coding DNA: TGTGCCAGCAGCTCAGAAGCGGGGGGGTTTGGAGTGATCCAGTACTTC. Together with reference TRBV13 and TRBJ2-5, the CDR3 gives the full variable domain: AAGVIQSPRHLIKEKRETATLKCYPIPRHDTVYWYQQGPGQDPQFLISFYEKMQSDKGSIPDRFSAQQFSDYHSELNMSSLELGDSALYFCASSSEAGGFGVIQYFGPGTRLLVL.

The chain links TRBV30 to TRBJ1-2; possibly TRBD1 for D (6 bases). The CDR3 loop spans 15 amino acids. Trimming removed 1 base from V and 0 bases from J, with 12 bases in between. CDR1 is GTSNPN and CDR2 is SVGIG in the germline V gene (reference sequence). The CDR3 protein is CAWSGRTVSNYGYTF. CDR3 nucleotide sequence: TGTGCCTGGAGTGGGAGGACAGTCTCTAACTATGGCTACACCTTC. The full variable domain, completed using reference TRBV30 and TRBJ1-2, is SQTIHQWPATLVQPVGSPLSLECTVEGTSNPNLYWYRQAAGRGLQLLFYSVGIGQISSEVPQNLSASRPQDRQFILSSKKLLLSDSGFYLCAWSGRTVSNYGYTFGSGTRLTVV.